This TCR beta chain was observed in a study of T cell responses to AZD1222 COVID-19 vaccine. Per the germline V gene, CDR1 is LGHDT and CDR2 is YNNKEL (reference sequence). This CDR3 contains 14 residues. Trimming took off 2 bases at V and 7 bases at J, with 15 bases between the two ends. The table came from immunoSEQ multiplex PCR; TCRdb's copy has only in-frame clones and leaves some out. Of over 150,000 clones listed, 87% are singletons. This clone was detected only a few times. Its antigen remains unidentified. Notes on the study in general: Scientists sampled the repertoires only once the peak T cell response had passed. With two AZD1222 doses given, Spike-specific TCR breadth and depth both rose. With dominance at 160-218 and 743-854, vaccine-associated CD4 TCRs spanned spike.

The V gene is TRBV3-1 (or the pseudogene TRBV3-2), the J gene TRBJ2-7; a weak D match, TRBD2 (6 bases). This receptor was taken from an adult in good health. The sequenced sample was peripheral blood, obtained on day 0 of AZD1222 vaccination. The CDR3: CASSQRGPGGEQYF. Here the CDR3 DNA reads TGTGCCAGCAGCCAAAGGGGCCCCGGGGGAGAGCAGTACTTC.